The 29 T cell receptor beta chains below all came from one sample that was sequenced in a study of cytomegalovirus exposure and HLA in healthy donors (dated by TCRdb to between 2016 and 2019). Libraries came from the immunoSEQ multiplex PCR assay. For the multiplex PCR, a mixture combining 60 forward primers for TCR Vbeta segments and 13 reverse primers for TCR Jbeta segments was used. The table comes from immuneACCESS by way of TCRdb, which keeps in-frame sequences with V and J called. Part of the clones is missing from these tables; in studies checked, under half for an unresolved V gene and the rest for unknown reasons. The sample records about 160,000 clones, approximately 80% of which are singletons. The ten largest account for 3.7% of the sample. The sequenced material came from PBMCs. Every receptor here comes from a man aged 30 to 39 in good health and CMV-seropositive.

This rearrangement joins TRBV18 to TRBJ1-2; 10 nucleotides agree with TRBD1. The CDR3 is made up of 15 amino acids. The J segment lost 3 bases and the V segment lost 6 bases, leaving 7 bases of the junction unmatched. CDR1 and CDR2 (germline): KGHSH, LQKENI. The DNA of the CDR3 is TGTGCCAGCTCCCGGGGACAGGGGATGGACTATGGCTACACCTTC. Translation: CASSRGQGMDYGYTF.

The chain recombines TRBV19 with TRBJ1-4, with 9 bases identical to TRBD1. CDR3 size: 13 residues. Trimming at V came to 7 bases and at J to 6 bases, leaving 3 bases not matched to a gene. Germline loops: CDR1 LNHDA, CDR2 SQIVND (reference sequence). CDR3 sequence (DNA): TGTGCCAGTAAGGGGGACAGGGATGAAAAACTGTTTTTT. The encoded protein is CASKGDRDEKLFF. The full variable domain, completed using reference TRBV19 and TRBJ1-4, is DGGITQSPKYLFRKEGQNVTLSCEQNLNHDAMYWYRQDPGQGLRLIYYSQIVNDFQKGDIAEGYSVSREKKESFPLTVTSAQKNPTAFYLCASKGDRDEKLFFGSGTQLSVL.

The rearrangement joins TRBV5-1 to TRBJ2-7; 8 nucleotides align to TRBD1. Germline values: CDR1 SGHRS, CDR2 YFSETQ. The CDR3 consists of 15 residues. The junction had 6 bases not matched to a gene; V was cut back by 4 bases and J by 0 bases. The CDR3 here is CASSTGQGPSYEQYF. CDR3 nucleotide sequence: TGCGCCAGCAGCACCGGACAGGGTCCCTCCTACGAGCAGTACTTC.

The chain combines TRBV2 with TRBJ2-1, with 9 bases lining up with TRBD2. V dropped 8 bases and J dropped 6; count of bases not matched to a gene: 11. Germline loops: CDR1 SNHLY, CDR2 FYNNEI. The CDR3 is 15 residues long. Written as DNA, the CDR3 is TGTGCCAGCTACAGGGCGGCTAGCGGGGTCAATGAGCAGTTCTTC. Protein: CASYRAASGVNEQFF.

The J gene is TRBJ1-5, the V gene TRBV28; D gene uncertain. Germline V CDR1 and CDR2: MDHEN, SYDVKM. The CDR3 spans 13 residues. V shed 7 bases and J shed 1 base, with 8 bases lying between them. The CDR3 nucleotides are TGTGCCAGCATTACCCGGAGCAATCAGCCCCAGCATTTT. It specifies CASITRSNQPQHF.

This clone appeared a single time. The chain carries TRBV27 and TRBJ2-3; TRBD2 agrees at 12 bases. Trimming removed 1 base from V and 4 bases from J; junction bases left unmatched: 3. CDR3 length: 16 amino acids. CDR1 is MNHEY, CDR2 SMNVEV, per germline (reference sequence). The CDR3 loop reads CASSLWASGGADTQYF. CDR3 nucleotide sequence: TGTGCCAGCAGTTTATGGGCTAGCGGGGGGGCAGATACGCAGTATTTT.

The table lists this clone with a few counts. The chain carries TRBV5-1 and TRBJ2-5, with 7 bases aligning to TRBD1. Losses at the gene ends were 3 bases for V and 4 bases for J; bases not matched to a gene: 6. CDR1 and CDR2 (germline): SGHRS, YFSETQ. This CDR3 is built from 14 residues. The CDR3 sequence is CASSYGQAGETQYF. For the CDR3, the DNA is TGCGCCAGCAGCTACGGACAGGCCGGAGAGACCCAGTACTTC.

DNA for the CDR3: TGTGCCAGCAGTTTGATCTTAAACGGACAGGAACAAGAGACCCAGTACTTC. Its protein is CASSLILNGQEQETQYF. The rearrangement joins TRBV28 to TRBJ2-5, with 7 bases lining up with TRBD1. With 3 bases clipped from V and 2 bases from J, the junction kept 12 bases outside the gene matches. The CDR3 contains 17 residues. CDR1 MDHEN and CDR2 SYDVKM come from the germline V gene.

This clone showed up just once. The J gene is TRBJ1-1, the V gene TRBV4-1; D is unclear. This CDR3 comprises 14 residues. CDR1 MGHRA and CDR2 YSYEKL come from the germline V gene. Trimming left V 2 bases short and J 0 bases short, with 7 bases between. The chain's CDR3 is CASSQRQLNTEAFF. The CDR3 nucleotides are TGCGCCAGCAGCCAACGTCAGTTGAACACTGAAGCTTTCTTT.

This clone was counted only a few times. The gene calls are TRBV13 and TRBJ1-4; 8 nucleotides match TRBD1. The CDR3 consists of 20 residues. V lost 3 bases, J lost 0 bases, and 15 bases stayed unmatched. Germline loops: CDR1 PRHDT, CDR2 FYEKMQ (reference sequence). CDR3 sequence reads: CASSLYSGQGFSATNEKLFF. CDR3 DNA sequence: TGTGCCAGCAGCTTGTATAGCGGACAGGGATTTTCAGCAACTAATGAAAAACTGTTTTTT.

The chain carries TRBV9 and TRBJ1-4; D perhaps matches TRBD1 (6 bases). The germline V gene encodes CDR1 SGDLS and CDR2 YYNGEE. The germline V and J ends were trimmed by 3 bases and 3 bases, with 12 bases remaining between them. This CDR3 region has 15 residues. The CDR3 is CASSASQGPNEKLFF. For the CDR3, the DNA is TGTGCCAGCAGCGCTTCACAGGGTCCTAATGAAAAACTGTTTTTT.

The J gene is TRBJ1-1, the V gene TRBV10-3; the D gene is possibly TRBD1 (5 bases). The CDR3 length is 16 residues. Germline CDR1 and CDR2: ENHRY and SYGVKD. V gave up 10 bases and J gave up 1 base, with 22 bases separating them. In DNA form, the CDR3 reads TGTGCCACCAGAGGAGGGTGGGGACGGGCGAACACTGAAGCTTTCTTT. This gives the protein CATRGGWGRANTEAFF.

The rearrangement uses TRBV6-5 and TRBJ2-3; TRBD2 matches 9 bases. Losses at the gene ends were 0 bases for V and 4 bases for J; bases not matched to a gene: 5. This CDR3 comprises 16 residues. The germline V gene encodes CDR1 MNHEY and CDR2 SVGAGI. The CDR3 DNA is TGTGCCAGCAGTTACTCCGTAGCGGGGGTCCCAGATACGCAGTATTTT. This translates into CASSYSVAGVPDTQYF.

The gene calls are TRBV7-9 and TRBJ2-3; D is possibly TRBD2 (6 bases). Trimming pared 2 bases from V and 3 bases from J, leaving 12 bases between. The CDR3 has 15 residues. Per germline, CDR1 SEHNR and CDR2 FQNEAQ (reference sequence). CDR3 nucleotides: TGTGCCAGCAGCTTATCGGGCAGCGGGACAGATACGCAGTATTTT. It specifies CASSLSGSGTDTQYF.

This clone showed up just once. The V and J genes are TRBV15 and TRBJ2-7, with 7 bases identical to TRBD1. The ends lost 5 bases at V and 5 bases at J; junction bases unmatched: 3. Looked up from germline, CDR1 is LNHNV and CDR2 is YYDKDF (reference sequence). CDR3 size: 12 residues. The CDR3 spells CATSGDSNEQYF. For the CDR3, the DNA is TGTGCCACCAGCGGGGACAGTAACGAGCAGTACTTC.

V is TRBV6-1 and J is TRBJ2-7; 8 bases map to TRBD2. This CDR3 comprises 14 residues. J was trimmed by 1 base and V by 5 bases; bases with no gene match: 4. The germline gives CDR1 MNHNS, CDR2 SASEGT. The CDR3 DNA follows: TGTGCCAGCAGTATGGAGCGGGAGTCCTACGAGCAGTACTTC. Its translation is CASSMERESYEQYF.

The genes are TRBV6-5 and TRBJ2-7, with a weak D call TRBD2 (6 bases). With 2 bases removed from V and 7 bases from J, the gap between germline ends came to 6 bases. CDR1 is MNHEY, CDR2 SVGAGI, per germline. The CDR3 loop spans 11 amino acids. CDR3 sequence: CASSYRGEQYF. CDR3 in DNA: TGTGCCAGCAGTTACCGGGGGGAGCAGTACTTC.

This chain joins TRBV5-1 and TRBJ2-3; perhaps TRBD2 as D (7 bases). V lost 1 base and J lost 0, with 12 bases in between. The CDR3 covers 16 residues. CDR1 is SGHRS and CDR2 is YFSETQ in the germline V gene. The CDR3 nucleotides read TGCGCCAGCAGCTTGAAGGGGGAGGGTAGCACAGATACGCAGTATTTT. It yields the protein CASSLKGEGSTDTQYF.

This clone was recorded a few times. The germline gene is not matched at one end of the junction; a read error may be the cause. J is TRBJ1-4 and V is TRBV5-4; TRBD1 aligns across 7 bases. The CDR3 length is 15 residues. Germline V gene sequence: CDR1 SGHNT, CDR2 YYREEE (reference sequence). CDR3 residues: CASSSKTGSNEKLFF. The CDR3 nucleotides are TGTGCCAGCAGCTCAAAGACAGGGTCTAACGAAAAACTGTTTTTT.

This clone was recorded only once. The chain carries TRBV5-6 and TRBJ2-1; 12 bases align to TRBD1. CDR3 length: 15 amino acids. V shed 1 base, J shed 9 bases, and the junction held 5 bases outside the gene matches. Germline assignment: CDR1 SGHDT and CDR2 YYEEEE. In DNA form, the CDR3 reads TGTGCCAGCAGCTTGTTGGGACAGGGGGCTAGTGAGCAGTTCTTC. Translated, it gives CASSLLGQGASEQFF. The whole variable domain, remainder taken from reference TRBV5-6 and TRBJ2-1, is DAGVTQSPTHLIKTRGQQVTLRCSPKSGHDTVSWYQQALGQGPQFIFQYYEEEERQRGNFPDRFSGHQFPNYSSELNVNALLLGDSALYLCASSLLGQGASEQFFGPGTRLTVL.

The V gene is TRBV28, the J gene TRBJ1-2, with TRBD1 identical over 7 bases. This CDR3 spans 14 amino acids. The germline CDR1 and CDR2 sequences are MDHEN and SYDVKM. Trimming removed 1 base from V and 5 bases from J; junction bases left unmatched: 4. CDR3 nucleotide sequence: TGTGCCAGCAGTTTATCTCAGGGGGTATATGGCTACACCTTC. It translates to CASSLSQGVYGYTF.

V is TRBV5-1 and J is TRBJ2-3; 8 nucleotides line up with TRBD2. Germline CDR1 reads SGHRS; CDR2 reads YFSETQ. Germline trimming cut 8 bases from V and 2 bases from J; bases unmatched to any gene: 13. The CDR3 extends over 16 amino acids. The CDR3 region is CASLLGSGTDTDTQYF. CDR3 DNA: TGCGCCAGTCTCCTCGGTAGCGGGACTGACACAGATACGCAGTATTTT. Using reference TRBV5-1 and TRBJ2-3 for the parts outside the CDR3, the full variable domain is KAGVTQTPRYLIKTRGQQVTLSCSPISGHRSVSWYQQTPGQGLQFLFEYFSETQRNKGNFPGRFSGRQFSNSRSEMNVSTLELGDSALYLCASLLGSGTDTDTQYFGPGTRLTVL.

The chain employs TRBV7-7 and TRBJ2-7, with D maybe TRBD2 (5 bases). Per germline, CDR1 SSHAT and CDR2 FNYEAQ (reference sequence). The CDR3 covers 15 residues. V was shortened by 3 bases and J by 1 base, with 13 bases between the two germline ends. CDR3 loop: CASSFGLGESYEQYF. CDR3 nucleotide sequence: TGTGCCAGCAGCTTTGGGTTGGGAGAATCCTACGAGCAGTACTTC.

The V call is TRBV7-2, the J call TRBJ2-4, with 14 bases matching TRBD2. Germline V lookup: CDR1 SGHTA, CDR2 FQGNSA. The V gene end was trimmed by 1 base and the J gene end by 8 bases; junction bases not matched to a gene: 4. The CDR3 runs to 16 residues. The CDR3 spells CASSLGLAGGRDIQYF. CDR3 sequence (DNA): TGTGCCAGCAGCTTAGGACTAGCGGGGGGGCGGGACATTCAGTACTTC. Together with reference TRBV7-2 and TRBJ2-4, the CDR3 gives the full variable domain: GAGVSQSPSNKVTEKGKDVELRCDPISGHTALYWYRQSLGQGLEFLIYFQGNSAPDKSGLPSDRFSAERTGGSVSTLTIQRTQQEDSAVYLCASSLGLAGGRDIQYFGAGTRLSVL.

This clone was detected only once. CDR3 DNA: TGTGCCACCGTGGGCCGGGGTGAAAAACTGTTTTTT. This codes for CATVGRGEKLFF. This chain joins TRBV6-5 and TRBJ1-4; D gene unclear. Germline V CDR1 and CDR2: MNHEY, SVGAGI. The V end lost 10 bases, the J end lost 7 bases, and 13 bases lay between the germline ends. The CDR3 is made up of 12 amino acids.

The rearrangement joins TRBV5-4 to TRBJ1-3; D remains ambiguous. V lost 4 bases and J 0 bases, leaving 11 bases between the germline ends. Per germline, CDR1 SGHNT and CDR2 YYREEE (reference sequence). The CDR3 extends over 15 amino acids. CDR3 DNA: TGTGCCAGCAGCGTGGACGTACTCTCTGGAAACACCATATATTTT. This encodes CASSVDVLSGNTIYF.

The chain links TRBV2 to TRBJ1-5; a weak D match, TRBD1 (6 bases). The CDR3 is made up of 14 amino acids. Germline-derived CDR1 and CDR2 are SNHLY and FYNNEI. V was cut by 3 bases and J by 4 bases, with 10 bases left in between. The CDR3 protein is CASSDRGRNQPQHF. DNA for the CDR3: TGTGCCAGCAGTGACAGGGGCAGGAATCAGCCCCAGCATTTT. The full variable domain, rest sourced from reference TRBV2 and TRBJ1-5, is EPEVTQTPSHQVTQMGQEVILRCVPISNHLYFYWYRQILGQKVEFLVSFYNNEISEKSEIFDDQFSVERPDGSNFTLKIRSTKLEDSAMYFCASSDRGRNQPQHFGDGTRLSIL.

The V call is TRBV2, the J call TRBJ2-7; D is possibly TRBD2 (6 bases). The germline V gene encodes CDR1 SNHLY and CDR2 FYNNEI. Between the trimmed V and J ends, which lost 6 bases and 2 bases, there was a span of 14 bases. The CDR3 totals 14 residues. The CDR3 protein is CASRRTPGAYEQYF. In nucleotides, the CDR3 is TGTGCCAGCAGGCGAACACCGGGGGCCTACGAGCAGTACTTC.

This clone came up a few times. V gene TRBV27 combines with J gene TRBJ2-2, with TRBD2 matching 8 bases. Trimming at V came to 6 bases and at J to 9 bases, leaving 15 bases not matched to a gene. CDR3 size: 16 residues. Germline V gene lookup returns CDR1 MNHEY and CDR2 SMNVEV (reference sequence). For the CDR3, the DNA is TGTGCCAGCAGGGGTAGCGGGGTTCGATTGGGCCGGGAGCTGTTTTTT. Its translation is CASRGSGVRLGRELFF.